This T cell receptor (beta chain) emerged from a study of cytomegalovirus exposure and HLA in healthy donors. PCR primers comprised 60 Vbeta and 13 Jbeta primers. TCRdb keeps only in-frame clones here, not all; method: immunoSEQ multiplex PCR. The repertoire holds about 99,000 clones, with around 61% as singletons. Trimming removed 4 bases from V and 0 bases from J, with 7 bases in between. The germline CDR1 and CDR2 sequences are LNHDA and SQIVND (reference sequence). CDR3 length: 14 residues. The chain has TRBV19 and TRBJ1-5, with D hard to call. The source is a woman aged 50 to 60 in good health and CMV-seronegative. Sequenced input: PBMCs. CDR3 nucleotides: TGTGCCAGTAGTAAACAAAATAGCAATCAGCCCCAGCATTTT. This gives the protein CASSKQNSNQPQHF.